The 17 T cell receptor beta chains below come from one sample, sequenced in a study of glioma-infiltrating T cells. Using RNA template, CDR3s of TCR alpha and beta were amplified with iRepertoire arm-PCR. TCRdb reprocessed the multiplex PCR reads via MiXCR and lists one record per CDR3 protein. The sample consists of approximately 120,000 distinct CDR3 sequences, roughly 24% of them appearing once. Input material: glioma tissue, nonneoplastic brain tissue, or PBMCs (not recorded which). The origin of the receptors is a human donor with low-grade glioma or glioblastoma, undergoing nonglioma brain surgery, or in good health (not recorded which).

This clonotype was counted at least ten times. The chain combines TRBV20-1 with TRBJ2-1, with D possibly TRBD2 on 6 matching bases. The CDR3 is made up of 14 amino acids. Germline CDR1 and CDR2: DFQATT and SNEGSKA (reference sequence). Trimming took off 3 bases at V and 4 bases at J, with 13 bases between the two ends. The chain's CDR3 is CSASAGSPYNEQFF. The CDR3 region has the DNA TGCAGTGCTAGTGCGGGATCCCCTTACAATGAGCAGTTCTTC.

With regard to this clonotype: A clone one base away is much larger, so this may be a read error. V and J are TRBV4-1 and TRBJ2-1, with 9 bases matching TRBD2. The CDR3 is 16 amino acids. Germline V gene data show CDR1 as MGHRA and CDR2 as YSYEKL. This chain's CDR3 is CASGQRGLAGSYEQFF. CDR3 DNA sequence: TGCGCCAGCGGCCAAAGGGGGCTAGCGGGGTCCTATGAGCAGTTCTTC.

This clonotype was observed many times. The rearrangement uses TRBV3-1 and TRBJ2-1, with TRBD1 matching over 7 bases. V shed 1 base and J 11 bases; nucleotides not matched to a gene: 8. CDR1 and CDR2 (germline): LGHDT, YNNKEL (reference sequence). CDR3 length equals 14 residues. The CDR3 spells CASSQVSSGQKQFF. DNA of the CDR3: TGTGCCAGCAGCCAAGTTTCTTCGGGACAGAAGCAGTTCTTC.

This clonotype was counted ten times or more. The genes are TRBV4-1 and TRBJ2-1; D remains ambiguous. V lost 2 bases to trimming and J lost 5 bases, with 13 bases between them. This CDR3 region has 15 residues. Looked up from germline, CDR1 is MGHRA and CDR2 is YSYEKL. The CDR3 loop is CASSQTPDRNNEQFF. The DNA for the CDR3 is TGCGCCAGCAGCCAAACCCCGGACCGAAACAATGAGCAGTTCTTC.

This clonotype was observed a few times. This chain joins TRBV10-3 and TRBJ2-2; D is perhaps TRBD1 (5 bases). Germline V gives CDR1 ENHRY, CDR2 SYGVKD. Trimming cost V 7 bases and J 6 bases, with 15 bases left between them. The CDR3 covers 14 residues. The CDR3 is CAINPQGDSGELFF. As DNA, the CDR3 is TGTGCCATCAACCCCCAAGGGGATTCCGGGGAGCTGTTTTTT.

V gene TRBV29-1 combines with J gene TRBJ2-1, with D possibly being TRBD2 (7 bases). The V end lost 8 bases, the J end lost 7 bases, and 18 bases lay between the germline ends. The CDR3 runs 13 residues. The germline CDR1 and CDR2 sequences are SQVTM and ANQGSEA. Here the CDR3 reads CSTRDYDRNEQFF. The CDR3 nucleotides read TGCAGCACCCGGGACTACGACAGGAATGAGCAGTTCTTC.

Concerning this clonotype itself: One junction end does not reproduce the germline sequence, and a read error may be involved. The V call is TRBV6-4, the J call TRBJ2-2; 7 positions agree with TRBD2. Germline CDR1 and CDR2: MRHNA and SNTAGT. CDR3 size: 13 residues. This chain's CDR3 is CAISLADTWELFF. The DNA for the CDR3 is TGTGCCATCAGTCTAGCGGACACCTGGGAGCTGTTTTTT.

The rearrangement links TRBV12-3 or TRBV12-4 to TRBJ2-3; D is unclear. V gave up 4 bases and J gave up 1 base, with 12 bases separating them. This CDR3 comprises 15 residues. This chain's CDR3 is CASSSRTLRTDTQYF. CDR3 in DNA: TGTGCCAGCAGTTCCCGGACCCTACGCACAGATACGCAGTATTTT.

There are many counts of this clonotype. The genes are TRBV20-1 and TRBJ2-3; the D is unclear. Germline V gene sequence: CDR1 DFQATT, CDR2 SNEGSKA (reference sequence). The V gene lost 6 bases and the J gene lost 2 bases, with 15 bases spanning the gap. CDR3 size: 14 residues. CDR3 sequence (DNA): TGCAGTGCCACCCAGATCACCATCACAGATACGCAGTATTTT. As protein: CSATQITITDTQYF.

This clonotype was observed a few times. The chain is built from TRBV16 and TRBJ1-5, with D unresolved. This CDR3 comprises 16 residues. Trimming removed 0 bases from V and 4 bases from J, with 13 bases in between. Germline V gene data show CDR1 as KGHSY and CDR2 as FQNENV. As DNA, the CDR3 is TGTGCCAGCAGCCAATCGAGATCACAGTTTAATCAGCCCCAGCATTTT. Protein sequence: CASSQSRSQFNQPQHF.

To note about this clonotype: A much larger clone differs by one base, so this may be a read error. The chain links TRBV7-2 to TRBJ2-5; TRBD2 matches at 7 bases. This CDR3 contains 11 residues. CDR1 is SGHTA, CDR2 FQGNSA, per germline. The CDR3 here is CAGSLAGTQYF. The CDR3 region has the DNA TGTGCCGGCAGCTTAGCGGGGACCCAGTACTTC.

This clonotype was counted at least ten times. This chain connects TRBV7-2 to TRBJ2-1; weak D call: TRBD2 (6 bases). The CDR3 is 14 residues long. The germline CDR1 and CDR2 sequences are SGHTA and FQGNSA. V shed 10 bases and J shed 4 bases, with 17 bases lying between them. CDR3 nucleotide sequence: TGTGCCACAAAAACCAGACTAGGTTACAATGAGCAGTTCTTC. Its protein is CATKTRLGYNEQFF.

This clonotype was observed at least ten times. The chain joins TRBV18 to TRBJ2-5; no reliable D call. V lost 2 bases to trimming and J lost 4 bases, with 8 bases between them. Per the germline V gene, CDR1 is KGHSH and CDR2 is LQKENI. This CDR3 spans 13 amino acids. The CDR3 nucleotides read TGTGCCAGCTCACCAGGGATGGCAGAGACCCAGTACTTC. This sequence encodes CASSPGMAETQYF.

Ten or more counts support this clonotype. The rearrangement links TRBV6-1 to TRBJ2-5; 8 bases match TRBD2. In germline, CDR1 is MNHNS, CDR2 SASEGT. J was trimmed by 3 bases and V by 2 bases; bases with no gene match: 14. There are 18 residues in the CDR3. The CDR3 nucleotides are TGTGCCAGCAGTGAATGGACTAGCCACCCCCGGGAAAAAGAGACCCAGTACTTC. Translated, it gives CASSEWTSHPREKETQYF.

The V gene is TRBV12-3 or TRBV12-4, the J gene TRBJ2-7, with 7 bases aligning to TRBD2. The CDR3 is 16 amino acids. The V and J ends lost 4 bases and 2 bases, in that order; junction bases with no gene match: 11. The CDR3 nucleotides are TGTGCCAGCAGTTCCCCCCCCGGGACTACCACCTACGAGCAGTACTTC. It translates to CASSSPPGTTTYEQYF.

This clonotype was counted between two and nine times. The rearrangement uses TRBV6-1 and TRBJ2-6; D not resolved. The germline V gene encodes CDR1 MNHNS and CDR2 SASEGT. CDR3 length equals 14 residues. The V end lost 6 bases, the J end lost 2 bases, and 8 bases lay between the germline ends. CDR3 sequence: CASSPRTGANVLTF. The CDR3 DNA reads TGTGCCAGCAGCCCACGCACTGGGGCCAACGTCCTGACTTTC.

On this clonotype: A read error may explain this, as a much larger clone is one base away. The chain is built from TRBV5-4 and TRBJ2-5, with 8 positions matching TRBD1. This CDR3 spans 13 amino acids. The V gene's germline CDR1 is SGHNT and CDR2 YYREEE (reference sequence). CDR3 coding DNA: TGTGCCAGCAGCCCGGACAGGGCAGAGACCCAGGACTTC. Translation: CASSPDRAETQDF.